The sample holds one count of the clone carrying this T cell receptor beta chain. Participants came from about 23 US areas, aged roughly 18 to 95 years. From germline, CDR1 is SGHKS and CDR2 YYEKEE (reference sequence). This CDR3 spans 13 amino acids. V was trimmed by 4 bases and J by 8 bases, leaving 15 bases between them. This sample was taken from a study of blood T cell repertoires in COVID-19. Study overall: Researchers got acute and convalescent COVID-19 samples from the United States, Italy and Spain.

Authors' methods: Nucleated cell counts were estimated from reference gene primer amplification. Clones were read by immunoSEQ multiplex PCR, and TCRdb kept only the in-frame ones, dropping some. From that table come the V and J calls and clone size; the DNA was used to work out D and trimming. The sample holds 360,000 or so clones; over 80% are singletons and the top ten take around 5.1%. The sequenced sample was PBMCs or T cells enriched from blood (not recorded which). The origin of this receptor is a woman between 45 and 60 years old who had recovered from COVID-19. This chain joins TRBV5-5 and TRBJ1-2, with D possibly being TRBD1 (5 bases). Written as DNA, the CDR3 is TGTGCCAGCAGCCCGGAAGGGGCGCAAGGCTACACCTTC. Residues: CASSPEGAQGYTF.